These 7 T cell receptor beta chains were sequenced from one sample in a study of OX40 agonist ivuxolimab in advanced cancers. Assay used: immunoSEQ multiplex PCR; TCRdb lists only in-frame clones, some missing. The table records tens of thousands of clones, around nine tenths of them present only once. Material: CD4+ or CD8+ T cells sorted from blood, obtained in a trial of the OX40 agonist ivuxolimab. The receptors were gathered from an adult with an advanced solid tumor such as melanoma, head and neck, liver or kidney cancer.

The gene calls are TRBV5-1 and TRBJ2-1; D gene ambiguous. CDR3 length: 15 residues. Germline loops: CDR1 SGHRS, CDR2 YFSETQ. The germline V and J ends were trimmed by 0 bases and 4 bases, with 11 bases remaining between them. CDR3 DNA sequence: TGCGCCAGCAGCTTGGCCCGGGCATCTTACAATGAGCAGTTCTTC. It encodes CASSLARASYNEQFF.

The CDR3 protein is CASRVAGTPHGYTF. The DNA for the CDR3 is TGTGCCAGCAGAGTAGCAGGGACCCCCCATGGCTACACCTTC. The chain couples TRBV5-6 to TRBJ1-2; weak D call: TRBD1 (5 bases). The CDR3 contains 14 residues. V was clipped by 5 bases and J by 6 bases, with 17 bases between them. The germline V gene encodes CDR1 SGHDT and CDR2 YYEEEE.

The rearrangement joins TRBV5-1 to TRBJ2-5, with TRBD2 matching 10 bases. The V gene end was trimmed by 7 bases and the J gene end by 4 bases; junction bases not matched to a gene: 16. The CDR3 is 17 residues long. Germline values: CDR1 SGHRS, CDR2 YFSETQ. CDR3 DNA: TGCGCCAGCCGTCTTGCTAGCGGGGGCCCCGCGGCAGAGACCCAGTACTTC. The encoded protein is CASRLASGGPAAETQYF.

The CDR3 protein is CASSVDPSGRYTDTQYF. CDR3 sequence (DNA): TGTGCCAGCAGCGTAGACCCTAGCGGGAGGTACACAGATACGCAGTATTTT. This chain links TRBV9 with TRBJ2-3, with 11 bases identical to TRBD2. CDR1 and CDR2 (germline): SGDLS, YYNGEE. V lost 0 bases, J lost 2 bases, and 5 bases stayed unmatched. The CDR3 covers 17 residues.

The chain couples TRBV19 to TRBJ2-6, with 7 bases lining up with TRBD2. The CDR3 covers 16 residues. Germline V gives CDR1 LNHDA, CDR2 SQIVND (reference sequence). After removal of 3 bases from V and 2 bases from J, the junction contained 4 bases not matched to a gene. The CDR3 sequence: CASSIFGGAGANVLTF. DNA for the CDR3: TGTGCCAGTAGTATTTTTGGGGGGGCTGGGGCCAACGTCCTGACTTTC.

The chain combines TRBV2 with TRBJ2-1; D is ambiguous. The V end lost 1 base, the J end lost 8 bases, and 3 bases lay between the germline ends. The CDR3 consists of 11 residues. Germline-derived CDR1 and CDR2 are SNHLY and FYNNEI. The DNA for the CDR3 is TGTGCCAGCAGTGAAGGGTATGAGCAGTTCTTC. Translated, it gives CASSEGYEQFF.

In this sample, this clone turned up a few times. This chain uses TRBV6-5 with TRBJ1-1; TRBD1 matches at 9 bases. This CDR3 is 15 amino acids long. Germline V gene lookup returns CDR1 MNHEY and CDR2 SVGAGI. Unmatched junction bases numbered 10, after V lost 5 bases and J lost 6 bases. The CDR3 sequence: CASSHPGQGRAEAFF. The DNA for the CDR3 is TGTGCCAGCAGTCACCCCGGACAGGGGAGGGCTGAAGCTTTCTTT.